A selection of T cell receptor beta chains follows, all from one sample in a study of blood T cells in healthy people across ages. TCRdb re-called the 5' RACE reads through MiXCR, storing one row per CDR3 protein. The top ten hold 17% of the sample, which has 870,000 or so distinct CDR3 sequences, under 35% seen once. Sequenced: blood. The receptors were gathered from a woman at least 80 years old in good health. The CDR3 runs from the conserved cysteine through the conserved F or W. A D gene is named only where the DNA matches it firmly. Clone size is given for some rows only: seen once, a few or many times, or a class if the clone is expanded.

CDR3nt: TGTGCCAGCAGCCCAAGGTCTACCTCTGGGTATGAGCAGTTCTTC; CDR3aa: CASSPRSTSGYEQFF; abundance: many; j_gene: TRBJ2-1; v_gene: TRBV7-9; d_gene: NA
CDR3nt: TGTGCCAGCAGTCCGGGACCGTGGGGTGAGCAGTTCTTC; CDR3aa: CASSPGPWGEQFF; abundance: NA; j_gene: TRBJ2-1; v_gene: TRBV6-5; d_gene: NA
CDR3nt: TGTGCCAGCAGCCTGGGGGAGCAGGGCAGGGAGAATGAGCAGTTCTTC; CDR3aa: CASSLGEQGRENEQFF; abundance: many; j_gene: TRBJ2-1; v_gene: TRBV7-2; d_gene: NA
CDR3nt: TGTGCCAGCTGTAGGGCTGGGGCCAACGTCCTGACTTTC; CDR3aa: CASCRAGANVLTF; abundance: many; j_gene: TRBJ2-6; v_gene: TRBV6-2/TRBV6-3; d_gene: NA
CDR3nt: TGTGCCAGCAGCCCACTCCAGGGACTAGCGGAAGAGACCCAGTACTTC; CDR3aa: CASSPLQGLAEETQYF; abundance: many; j_gene: TRBJ2-5; v_gene: TRBV11-2; d_gene: TRBD2
CDR3nt: TGTGCCAGCAGCTTTCACAGGGGTCGGTACGAGCAGTACTTC; CDR3aa: CASSFHRGRYEQYF; abundance: many; j_gene: TRBJ2-7; v_gene: TRBV5-8; d_gene: TRBD1
CDR3nt: TGTGCCAGCAGCTTAGGGGCGGGGGGCTACTCCTACAATGAGCAGTTCTTC; CDR3aa: CASSLGAGGYSYNEQFF; abundance: many; j_gene: TRBJ2-1; v_gene: TRBV7-6; d_gene: TRBD2
CDR3nt: TGCAGTGCTAGAGGCGGAGGGGCTGGTAATGAGCAGTTCTTC; CDR3aa: CSARGGGAGNEQFF; abundance: many; j_gene: TRBJ2-1; v_gene: TRBV20-1; d_gene: NA
CDR3nt: TGTGCCAGCAGTTACTCGGGACAGGGGGCCGGCGGCTACACCTTC; CDR3aa: CASSYSGQGAGGYTF; abundance: few; j_gene: TRBJ1-2; v_gene: TRBV6-5; d_gene: TRBD1
CDR3nt: TGTGCCAGCAGCCCCGCCGGGGGGGCCAGCAAAAACATTCAGTACTTC; CDR3aa: CASSPAGGASKNIQYF; abundance: many; j_gene: TRBJ2-4; v_gene: TRBV4-2; d_gene: TRBD2
CDR3nt: TGTGCCAGCAGTTTAGGACTAGCACCCGGGGAGCTGTTTTTT; CDR3aa: CASSLGLAPGELFF; abundance: NA; j_gene: TRBJ2-2; v_gene: TRBV12-3/TRBV12-4; d_gene: TRBD2
CDR3nt: TGTGCCACCAGTGATCGCACTACAGGGGAAGGCTACAATGAGCAGTACTTC; CDR3aa: CATSDRTTGEGYNEQYF; abundance: NA; j_gene: TRBJ2-7; v_gene: TRBV24-1; d_gene: TRBD1
CDR3nt: TGTGCCAGCAGTATCCAACAGAACCTCGGCTACACCTTC; CDR3aa: CASSIQQNLGYTF; abundance: NA; j_gene: TRBJ1-2; v_gene: TRBV2; d_gene: NA
CDR3nt: TGTGCCAGCAGCCCCCGTGTGGAGAGGTGGTCCTATAATTCACCCCTCCACTTT; CDR3aa: CASSPRVERWSYNSPLHF; abundance: many; j_gene: TRBJ1-6; v_gene: TRBV7-2; d_gene: NA
CDR3nt: TGTGCCAGCAGTCCTAGCGGGGGGGCTCAAGAGACCCAGTACTTC; CDR3aa: CASSPSGGAQETQYF; abundance: few; j_gene: TRBJ2-5; v_gene: TRBV28; d_gene: TRBD2
CDR3nt: TGTGCCAGCAGCTTAGCCCGACAAAACACCGGGGAGCTGTTTTTT; CDR3aa: CASSLARQNTGELFF; abundance: NA; j_gene: TRBJ2-2; v_gene: TRBV7-2; d_gene: NA
CDR3nt: TGCAGTGCTAGAAGCGGGGACTATCAGTACAATGAGCAGTTCTTC; CDR3aa: CSARSGDYQYNEQFF; abundance: many; j_gene: TRBJ2-1; v_gene: TRBV20-1; d_gene: TRBD2
CDR3nt: TGTGCCAGCAGGGCGCCGGGACAGGGCCAAGAGACCCAGTACTTC; CDR3aa: CASRAPGQGQETQYF; abundance: many; j_gene: TRBJ2-5; v_gene: TRBV6-6; d_gene: TRBD1
CDR3nt: TGCAGTGCGCCTGGTCAGGGGAGCCTCGGTTCACCCCTCCACTTT; CDR3aa: CSAPGQGSLGSPLHF; abundance: NA; j_gene: TRBJ1-6; v_gene: TRBV20-1; d_gene: NA
CDR3nt: TGTGCCAGCAGTGCGAGACTAACGGGACTCCGCACAGATACGCAGTATTTT; CDR3aa: CASSARLTGLRTDTQYF; abundance: NA; j_gene: TRBJ2-3; v_gene: TRBV27; d_gene: NA
CDR3nt: TGCAGTGCTGGGGTGGGACAGGGCAAAAACATTCAGTACTTC; CDR3aa: CSAGVGQGKNIQYF; abundance: many; j_gene: TRBJ2-4; v_gene: TRBV20-1; d_gene: TRBD1
CDR3nt: TGTGCCCGAGATCGATACCCTCTGGGGACGACCCCGCGGGAGCAGTACTTC; CDR3aa: CARDRYPLGTTPREQYF; abundance: NA; j_gene: TRBJ2-5; v_gene: TRBV24-1; d_gene: TRBD2
CDR3nt: TGTGCCTGCGGGTGGGGGCCTGCCGAGGAGCAGTACTTC; CDR3aa: CACGWGPAEEQYF; abundance: many; j_gene: TRBJ2-7; v_gene: TRBV6-4; d_gene: NA